The clone carrying this T cell receptor beta chain has more than one count but fewer than ten. The antigen remains unidentified. From the 5' RACE reads, TCRdb called clonotypes with MiXCR, one entry per CDR3 protein. This table has approximately 93,000 distinct CDR3 sequences, approximately 5.5% appearing once. Trimming took off 4 bases at V and 0 bases at J, with 9 bases between the two ends. Germline V CDR1 and CDR2: SEHNR, FQNEAQ (reference sequence). The CDR3 length is 14 residues. The entry originates in a study of T cells after yellow fever vaccination. The overall study: Fractions containing few cells were prepared with SMART-Seq v4 Ultra Low Input.

Points from the study as a whole: Subsequent booster samples again held most clones from primary vaccination (96% CD4, 85% to 90% CD8). The secondary T-cell response peaked on day 5, not day 15, but was weaker. One caveat is that FACS-sorted repertoires could contain abundant clonotypes contaminating from the bulk population.

The rearrangement links TRBV7-9 to TRBJ1-1; D call uncertain. The receptor was derived from a man aged 18 to 29 who received the YFV17D yellow fever vaccine. The sequences come from CD8+ T cells sorted from PBMCs, collected 10 days after the yellow fever booster vaccination. CDR3 nucleotides: TGTGCCAGCAGCTCCCATTGGGTGAACACTGAAGCTTTCTTT. Its protein is CASSSHWVNTEAFF.